This record concerns one T cell receptor beta chain sequence. The record originates from a study of T cell changes during pregnancy in multiple sclerosis. Here immunoSEQ multiplex PCR was the method, and the copy in TCRdb shows in-frame clones only, minus some. Of approximately 47,000 clones in the sample, approximately 93% were seen once. Germline trimming cut 5 bases from V and 5 bases from J; bases unmatched to any gene: 7. This CDR3 region has 15 residues. Germline assignment: CDR1 MNHNY and CDR2 SVGAGI (reference sequence). The TCR comes from a female donor with multiple sclerosis, enrolled in a pregnancy study. This material consisted of CD4+ T cells from peripheral blood mononuclear cells, taken in the first trimester of pregnancy. The V gene is TRBV6-6, the J gene TRBJ2-2; 8 bases are shared with TRBD1. Written as DNA, the CDR3 is TGTGCCAGCAGTCCCGGACAGGGAGGAACCGGGGAGCTGTTTTTT. Protein sequence: CASSPGQGGTGELFF.